This is a list of T cell receptor beta chains from one sample in a study of T-cell reconstitution after alpha-beta-depleted transplantation in children. One entry per CDR3 protein results from TCRdb running MiXCR on the PCR reads. The table records approximately 290,000 distinct CDR3 sequences, more than 9% of them present only once. Sequencing used peripheral blood, obtained 180 days after TCRalphabeta/CD19-depleted stem cell transplant. These TCRs come from a male patient aged 2-15 years who had a stem cell transplant for chronic granulomatous disease, so the T cells may come from the graft donor. Each CDR3 is given with its conserved first and last residue. Fields, in order: V gene, J gene, CDR3 protein.

TRBV3-1	TRBJ1-2	CASTTYPFWEGNYGYTF
TRBV5-5	TRBJ2-2	CASSLKEGRDTGELFF
TRBV12-3/TRBV12-4	TRBJ1-5	CASSPRRNQPQHF
TRBV12-3/TRBV12-4	TRBJ2-5	CASSPGRQRGPQETQYF
TRBV28	TRBJ2-7	CASKTGGPFEQYF
TRBV12-3/TRBV12-4	TRBJ2-7	CASSFTPQRGYEQYF
TRBV7-3	TRBJ2-1	CASSYSGTYYRNEQFF
TRBV4-1	TRBJ1-5	CASSQDRVGAPIKPQHF
TRBV20-1	TRBJ2-5	CSAPSRQETQYF
TRBV20-1	TRBJ1-4	CSARGGATNEKLFF
TRBV20-1	TRBJ2-7	CSAMATGYEQYF
TRBV7-6	TRBJ2-7	CASSLRAGGYEQYF
TRBV28	TRBJ1-2	CASSFVGRLNYGYTF
TRBV27	TRBJ2-6	CASRAWGSGANVLTF
TRBV7-6	TRBJ2-3	CASSFGGVGPSTSTDTQYF
TRBV25-1	TRBJ2-7	CASNVDRESYEQYF
TRBV19	TRBJ2-7	CASSISLAGRHEQYF
TRBV11-2	TRBJ2-7	CASSFNTGPLHSYEQYF
TRBV4-3	TRBJ2-3	CASPTEGISGGIRNTQYF
TRBV25-1	TRBJ1-6	CASSELDRIGSPLHF
TRBV27	TRBJ2-7	CASSLEEGANEQYF
TRBV5-1	TRBJ2-4	CASSWTGTGVMDIQYF
TRBV7-9	TRBJ2-7	CASSLVNRDEQYF
TRBV20-1	TRBJ2-1	CSARSGLAGSEQFF
TRBV9	TRBJ2-2	CASSFSGRGELFF
TRBV29-1	TRBJ1-2	CSTALGDFYGYTF
TRBV20-1	TRBJ2-5	CSARLGGLKETQYF
TRBV5-1	TRBJ2-5	CASSLVSYGETQYF
TRBV27	TRBJ1-6	CASSWGQGPSELHF
TRBV12-5	TRBJ2-1	CASGLRGNEQFF
TRBV20-1	TRBJ2-7	CSAEGGLAGAVEQYF
TRBV20-1	TRBJ2-5	CSARPRGSRRSQETQYF
TRBV4-3	TRBJ2-1	CASSQDSGGRYNEQFF
TRBV29-1	TRBJ2-3	CSVETGTSTDTQYF
TRBV6-2/TRBV6-3	TRBJ2-7	CASSDYGGYEQYF
TRBV12-3/TRBV12-4	TRBJ1-5	CASSPGRDYSNQPQHF
TRBV29-1	TRBJ2-5	CSVVQGAKTQYF
TRBV6-2/TRBV6-3	TRBJ2-1	CASSPPWTPTYNEQFF
TRBV20-1	TRBJ2-1	CSARAPGWGAPYNEQFF
TRBV29-1	TRBJ2-2	CSVEKGQRNTGELFF
TRBV20-1	TRBJ2-1	CSARQGAPDNEQFF
TRBV30	TRBJ2-2	CAWSVGEAGELFF